This record covers a single T cell receptor (beta chain). These data come from a study of T-cell reconstitution after alpha-beta-depleted transplantation in children. The CDR3 has 15 residues. Trimming at V came to 2 bases and at J to 4 bases, leaving 6 bases not matched to a gene. Germline assignment: CDR1 SGHRS and CDR2 YFSETQ. For TCRbeta, the library was prepared with unique molecular identifiers. One entry per CDR3 protein, called by TCRdb with MiXCR from the PCR reads. Counted here are approximately 250,000 distinct CDR3 sequences, 9.7% occurring once; the ten biggest clones make up around 5.1%.

This clonotype was obtained from a human donor who donated a stem cell graft to a child with SCID. This sequence joins TRBV5-1 and TRBJ1-2; TRBD1 aligns across 9 bases. Source: PBMCs from the stem cell graft donor, taken from the stem cell graft. The CDR3 spells CASSFGQGKVYGYTF. The CDR3 coding sequence is TGCGCCAGCAGCTTTGGACAGGGGAAAGTCTATGGCTACACCTTC.